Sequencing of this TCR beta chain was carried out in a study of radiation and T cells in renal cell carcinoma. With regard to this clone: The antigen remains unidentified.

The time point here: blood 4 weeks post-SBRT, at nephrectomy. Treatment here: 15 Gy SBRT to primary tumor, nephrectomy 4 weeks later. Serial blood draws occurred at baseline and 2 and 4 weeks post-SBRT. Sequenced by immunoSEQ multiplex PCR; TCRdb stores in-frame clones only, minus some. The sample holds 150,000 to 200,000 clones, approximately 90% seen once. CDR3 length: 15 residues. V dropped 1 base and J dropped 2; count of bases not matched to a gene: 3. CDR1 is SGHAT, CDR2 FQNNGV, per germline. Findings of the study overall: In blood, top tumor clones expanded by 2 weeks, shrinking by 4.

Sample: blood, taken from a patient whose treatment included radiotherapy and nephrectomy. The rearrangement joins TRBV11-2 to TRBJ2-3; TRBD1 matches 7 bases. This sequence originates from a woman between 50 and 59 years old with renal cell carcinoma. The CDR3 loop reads CASSLAGGDTDTQYF. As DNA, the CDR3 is TGTGCCAGCAGCTTAGCAGGGGGAGACACAGATACGCAGTATTTT.